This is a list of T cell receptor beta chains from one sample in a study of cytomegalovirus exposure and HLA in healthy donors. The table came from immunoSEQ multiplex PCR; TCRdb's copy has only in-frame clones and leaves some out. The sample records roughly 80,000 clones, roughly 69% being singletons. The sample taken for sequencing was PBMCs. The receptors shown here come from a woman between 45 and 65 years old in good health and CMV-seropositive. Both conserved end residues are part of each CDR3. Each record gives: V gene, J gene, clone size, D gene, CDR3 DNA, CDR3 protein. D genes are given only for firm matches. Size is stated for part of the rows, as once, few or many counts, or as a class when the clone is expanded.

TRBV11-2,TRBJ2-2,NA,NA,TGTGCCAGCAGCATGGACTTTTGGACCGGGGAGCTGTTTTTT,CASSMDFWTGELFF
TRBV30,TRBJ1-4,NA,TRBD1,TGTGCCTGGGTAGAAAAAAGGACAGGGTACCGTGAAAAACTGTTTTTT,CAWVEKRTGYREKLFF
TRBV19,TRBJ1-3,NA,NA,TGTGCCAGTAGTATTAACTTTGGTGGGCTTGGGAACACCATATATTTT,CASSINFGGLGNTIYF
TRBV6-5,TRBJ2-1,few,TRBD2,TGTGCCAGCAGAGGTAGCGGGGGACCAGTTGAGCAGTTCTTC,CASRGSGGPVEQFF
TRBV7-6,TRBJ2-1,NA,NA,TGTGCCAGCAGCTTAGAACTCCGCCCCTACAATGAGCAGTTCTTC,CASSLELRPYNEQFF
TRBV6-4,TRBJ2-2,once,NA,TGTGCCAGCAAGCAGGGGACAAACACCGGGGAGCTGGTTTTT,CASKQGTNTGELVF
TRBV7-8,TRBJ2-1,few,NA,TGTGCCAGCAGCCCCAGCAGCGCTGGGGCCAATGAGCAGTTCTTC,CASSPSSAGANEQFF
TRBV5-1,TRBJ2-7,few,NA,TGCGCCAGCAGCTTGATCGGAGGGAGCTACGAGCAGTACTTC,CASSLIGGSYEQYF
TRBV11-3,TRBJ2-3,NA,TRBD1,TGTGCCAGCAGCCGGGACAGTCAGAGCACAGATACGCAGTATTTT,CASSRDSQSTDTQYF
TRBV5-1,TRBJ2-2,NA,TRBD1,TGCGCCAGCAGCCAAGCCCCGGGACAGGGTGGGAACACCGGGGAGCTGTTTTTT,CASSQAPGQGGNTGELFF
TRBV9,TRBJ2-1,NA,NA,TGTGCCAGCGGAGGCAGGGGTGAGCAGTTCTTC,CASGGRGEQFF
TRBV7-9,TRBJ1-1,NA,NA,TGTGCCAGCAGCTTAGCGGGGCAGAACACTGAAGCTTTCTTT,CASSLAGQNTEAFF
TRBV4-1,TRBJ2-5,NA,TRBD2,TGCGCCAGCAGCTCGCGGGGGGTTGAAGAGACCCAGTACTTC,CASSSRGVEETQYF
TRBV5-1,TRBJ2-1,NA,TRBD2,TGCGCCAGCAGCAGGACTAGCGGGGGGGGTGAGCAGTTCTTC,CASSRTSGGGEQFF
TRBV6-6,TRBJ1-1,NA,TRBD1,TGTGCCAGCAGCCAGGACAGGACCGAATTAATAACCGCCTTGCCATTT,CASSQDRTELITALPF
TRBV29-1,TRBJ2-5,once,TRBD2,TGCAGCTCTCGGGGGAGCGGGGGGGCGGAGACCCAGTACTTC,CSSRGSGGAETQYF
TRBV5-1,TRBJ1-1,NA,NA,TGCGCCAGCAGCGTACCGACAGTTATGAACACTGAAGCTTTCTTT,CASSVPTVMNTEAFF
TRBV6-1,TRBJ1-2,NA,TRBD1,TGTGCCAGCAGGGGACAGGCAGGTTATGGCTACACCTTC,CASRGQAGYGYTF
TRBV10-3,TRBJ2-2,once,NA,TGTGCCACCGGACCACAAGGGGGTCTAGGCACCGGGGAGCTGTTTTTT,CATGPQGGLGTGELFF
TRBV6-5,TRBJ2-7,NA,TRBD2,TGTGCCAGCAGTAAGGGACTAGCGGGGGGCTACGAGCAGTACTTC,CASSKGLAGGYEQYF
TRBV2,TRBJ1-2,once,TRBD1,TGTGCCAGCAGTGAAGGGGCTCGGGACAGGCCGGACCATGGCTACACCTTC,CASSEGARDRPDHGYTF
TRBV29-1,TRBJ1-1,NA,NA,TGCAGCGGCAGGATGAACACTGAAGCTTTCTTT,CSGRMNTEAFF
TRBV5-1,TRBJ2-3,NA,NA,TGCGCCAGCAGCTTGGGGCCCCAAGATACGCAGTATTTT,CASSLGPQDTQYF
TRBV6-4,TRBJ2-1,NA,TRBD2,TGTGCCGGTCCGGGACTAGCGGGGACGCTCGCCTACAATGAGCAGTTCTTC,CAGPGLAGTLAYNEQFF
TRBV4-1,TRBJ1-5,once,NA,TGCGCCAGCAGCCAAGACAGGGTATTAAGGCCCCAGCATTTT,CASSQDRVLRPQHF
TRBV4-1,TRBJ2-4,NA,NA,TGCGCCAGCAGCCACCCCTACAGGGAGGGACCCAAAAACATTCAGTACTTC,CASSHPYREGPKNIQYF
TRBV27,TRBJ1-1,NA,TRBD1,TGTGCCAGCAGTTTCGCTCGGGACAGGGGGCCTGAAGCTTTCTTT,CASSFARDRGPEAFF
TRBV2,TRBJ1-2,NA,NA,TGTGCCAGCAGTGAAGGCAGGGTGGAGGGCTACACCTTC,CASSEGRVEGYTF
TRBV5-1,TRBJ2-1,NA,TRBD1,TGCGCCAGCAGCGAGGACAGGGCGAGGTCCTACAATGAGCAGTTCTTC,CASSEDRARSYNEQFF
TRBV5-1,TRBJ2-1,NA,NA,TGCGCCAGCAGCCTCACAGGGGGGGCCTACAATGAGCAGTTCTTC,CASSLTGGAYNEQFF
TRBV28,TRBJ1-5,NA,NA,TGTGCCAGCAGTCCAACAGGTCATGGCAATCAGCCCCAGCATTTT,CASSPTGHGNQPQHF
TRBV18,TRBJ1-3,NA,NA,TGTGCCAGCTCACCCATATCGGGAAAAACCTCTGGAAACACCATATATTTT,CASSPISGKTSGNTIYF
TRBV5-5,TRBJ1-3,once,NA,TGTGCCAGCAGCCGCGACAGGCAAGCAATTGGAAACACCATATATTTT,CASSRDRQAIGNTIYF
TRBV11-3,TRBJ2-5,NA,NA,TGTGCCAGCAGCTGCATCGCCGGGACTCCTAAAGAGACCCAGTACTTC,CASSCIAGTPKETQYF
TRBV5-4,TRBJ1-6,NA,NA,TGTGCCAGCAGCTTGGAATTAGATAATTCACCCCTCCACTTT,CASSLELDNSPLHF
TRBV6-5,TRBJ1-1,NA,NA,TGTGCCAGTCAGGGAAACACTGAAGCTTTCTTT,CASQGNTEAFF
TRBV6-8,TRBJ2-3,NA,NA,TGTGCCACTACAGCCACAGATACGCAGTATTTT,CATTATDTQYF
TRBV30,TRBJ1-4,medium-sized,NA,TGTGCCTGGAGTGTAATTCGTGAAAAACTGTTTTTT,CAWSVIREKLFF